This paragraph reports one T cell receptor (beta chain). Its antigen is still unknown. This sample was included in a study of CD8 T cells in ankylosing spondylitis. Findings and caveats of the study: Ankylosing spondylitis blood seemed to carry a telltale TCR beta motif made of roughly eight highly homologous variants.

TCRdb re-called the 5' RACE reads through MiXCR, storing one row per CDR3 protein. The sample has 750,000 to 850,000 distinct CDR3 sequences; over 9.5% are singletons. Trimming took 4 bases from V and 7 from J; bases not matched to a gene: 7. The CDR3 is 13 residues long. Germline V gene lookup returns CDR1 DFQATT and CDR2 SNEGSKA (reference sequence). Material for sequencing was blood, either unsorted or a sorted T cell fraction (not recorded which). The V gene is TRBV20-1, the J gene TRBJ2-1; TRBD2 matches at 7 bases. The receptor was derived from a male donor with ankylosing spondylitis. The CDR3 DNA reads as TGCAGTGCTACCACGGGAGGCAGTAATGAGCAGTTCTTC. It specifies CSATTGGSNEQFF.